The next 21 T cell receptor beta chains were all read from a single sample in a study of blood T cell repertoires in COVID-19 (dated by TCRdb to the early 2020s). The receptor library was made with the immunoSEQ multiplex PCR assay. TCRdb took this table from immuneACCESS and kept in-frame rearrangements with V and J called. Such tables lack part of the clones; where checked against another copy, unresolved V genes explain under half of the gap, and the rest is unexplained. The sample includes 250,000 to 300,000 clones, with about 90% observed a single time. The ten top clones hold around 12% of the sample. The sample was peripheral blood. These receptors originate from a woman younger than 45 with COVID-19, enrolled during active disease.

The rearrangement links TRBV12-3 or TRBV12-4 to TRBJ1-4; D is undetermined. The CDR3 is made up of 11 amino acids. With 6 bases removed from V and 11 bases from J, the gap between germline ends came to 10 bases. Here the CDR3 DNA reads TGTGCCAGCAGGGCTTTGGGCAAACTGTTTTTT. It encodes CASRALGKLFF.

On this clone itself: The junction and the germline gene differ at one end; a read error may be behind it. This chain connects TRBV7-2 to TRBJ1-3; the D gene is possibly TRBD1 (5 bases). CDR1 and CDR2 from the germline V gene are SGHTA and FQGNSA. The CDR3 sequence is 15 residues long. CDR3 in amino acids: CASSLEGYRGNTIYF. In nucleotides, the CDR3 is TGTGCCAGCAGCTTAGAAGGTTATAGGGGAAATACCATATATTTT.

The chain uses TRBV2 and TRBJ2-7, with 7 nucleotides matching TRBD1. The CDR3 runs to 13 residues. After removal of 7 bases from V and 4 bases from J, the junction contained 7 bases not matched to a gene. The germline gives CDR1 SNHLY, CDR2 FYNNEI. The CDR3 here is CASNRDSAYEQYF. The CDR3 region has the DNA TGTGCCAGCAATAGGGACAGCGCGTACGAGCAGTACTTC. Drawing the rest from reference TRBV2 and TRBJ2-7, the complete variable domain is EPEVTQTPSHQVTQMGQEVILRCVPISNHLYFYWYRQILGQKVEFLVSFYNNEISEKSEIFDDQFSVERPDGSNFTLKIRSTKLEDSAMYFCASNRDSAYEQYFGPGTRLTVT.

The chain carries TRBV5-1 and TRBJ2-7; maybe TRBD1 (6 bases). CDR3 length: 15 amino acids. The V and J ends lost 4 bases and 2 bases respectively, with 16 bases between them. Germline V gives CDR1 SGHRS, CDR2 YFSETQ. The chain's CDR3 is CASSPPGHRTYEQYF. CDR3 in DNA: TGCGCCAGCAGCCCCCCGGGACACCGAACCTACGAGCAGTACTTC.

The genes are TRBV12-5 and TRBJ2-7, with TRBD1 identical over 8 bases. Trimming cost V 1 base and J 4 bases; bases outside gene matches: 0. The CDR3 runs to 13 residues. Per germline, CDR1 LGHNT and CDR2 FRNRAP. DNA for the CDR3: TGTGCTAGTGGTTTGGGGACAGGGTACGAGCAGTACTTC. Translation gives CASGLGTGYEQYF.

This clone was seen once. The chain has TRBV15 and TRBJ1-2, with D perhaps matching TRBD1 (6 bases). CDR3 length: 15 residues. Trimming took off 0 bases at V and 4 bases at J, with 12 bases between the two ends. Looked up from germline, CDR1 is LNHNV and CDR2 is YYDKDF (reference sequence). The CDR3 bases are TGTGCCACCAGCAGAGATTCGGGACACCGCTATGGCTACACCTTC. It translates to CATSRDSGHRYGYTF. The full variable domain, its missing parts supplied by reference TRBV15 and TRBJ1-2, is DAMVIQNPRYQVTQFGKPVTLSCSQTLNHNVMYWYQQKSSQAPKLLFHYYDKDFNNEADTPDNFQSRRPNTSFCFLDIRSPGLGDTAMYLCATSRDSGHRYGYTFGSGTRLTVV.

This clone was picked up one time. The chain is built from TRBV11-3 and TRBJ2-4, with TRBD1 as a possible D gene (6 bases). This CDR3 is built from 18 residues. Germline assignment: CDR1 SGHNT and CDR2 YENEEA. The V end lost 7 bases, the J end lost 0 bases, and 22 bases lay between the germline ends. The DNA of the CDR3 is TGTGCCAGCATAGCAGGGGTTATCGTAATACTAGCCAAAAACATTCAGTACTTC. This sequence encodes CASIAGVIVILAKNIQYF.

This rearrangement joins TRBV4-2 to TRBJ2-1; weak D call: TRBD2 (5 bases). Germline CDR1 is LGHNA and CDR2 is YNFKEQ. V lost 3 bases to trimming and J lost 0 bases, with 9 bases between them. This CDR3 spans 15 amino acids. The CDR3 coding sequence is TGTGCCAGCAGCCACCGGGATCGCTCCTACAATGAGCAGTTCTTC. Translation: CASSHRDRSYNEQFF.

V usage is TRBV6-5 and J usage is TRBJ1-3; 9 positions match TRBD1. This CDR3 comprises 14 residues. Germline CDR1 and CDR2: MNHEY and SVGAGI. V dropped 0 bases and J dropped 8; count of bases not matched to a gene: 2. CDR3 bases: TGTGCCAGCAGTTACTCGGACAGGGGATACACCATATATTTT. It translates to CASSYSDRGYTIYF.

The rearrangement joins TRBV5-1 to TRBJ1-1; D is uncertain. Trimming pared 2 bases from V and 3 bases from J, leaving 14 bases between. CDR3 length: 15 residues. Per germline, CDR1 SGHRS and CDR2 YFSETQ. As DNA, the CDR3 is TGCGCCAGCAGCTTTTCTGGACCTAGCCACACTGAAGCTTTCTTT. Translated, it gives CASSFSGPSHTEAFF.

The J gene is TRBJ1-2, the V gene TRBV27; 11 bases are a match to TRBD1. Trimming at V came to 3 bases and at J to 3 bases, leaving 3 bases not matched to a gene. The CDR3 has 15 residues. CDR1 MNHEY and CDR2 SMNVEV come from the germline V gene (reference sequence). CDR3 coding DNA: TGTGCCAGCAGTTTTGGACAGGGGGCCGACTATGGCTACACCTTC. Its protein product is CASSFGQGADYGYTF.

The chain combines TRBV6-5 with TRBJ1-6; no reliable D call. V lost 4 bases and J lost 6, with 13 bases in between. The CDR3 extends over 15 amino acids. Germline V gene lookup returns CDR1 MNHEY and CDR2 SVGAGI. CDR3 sequence (DNA): TGTGCCAGCAGTTGGACTCCATTGGGTAATTCACCCCTCCACTTT. Encoded protein: CASSWTPLGNSPLHF.

The rearrangement joins TRBV11-2 to TRBJ1-1; no clear D gene. The CDR3 consists of 13 residues. Trimming stripped 5 bases from V and 1 base from J, with 8 bases between. Germline loops: CDR1 SGHAT, CDR2 FQNNGV. The CDR3 protein is CASSLTENTEAFF. DNA of the CDR3: TGTGCCAGCAGCCTAACAGAGAACACTGAAGCTTTCTTT.

J is TRBJ1-4 and V is TRBV18; D uncertain. The length of the CDR3 is 13 residues. The ends were cut back, 4 bases at V and 8 bases at J, with 11 bases in the middle. Per the germline V gene, CDR1 is KGHSH and CDR2 is LQKENI. The CDR3 loop is CASSLSGREKLFF. CDR3 nucleotide sequence: TGTGCCAGCTCACTCTCAGGTCGGGAAAAACTGTTTTTT.

The rearrangement links TRBV20-1 to TRBJ2-7; D gene uncertain. This CDR3 comprises 10 residues. V was clipped by 3 bases and J by 4 bases, with 4 bases between them. Per germline, CDR1 DFQATT and CDR2 SNEGSKA (reference sequence). The CDR3 region is CSARLYEQYF. DNA of the CDR3: TGCAGTGCTAGGTTATACGAGCAGTACTTC.

V usage is TRBV11-2 and J usage is TRBJ1-3; no clear D. This CDR3 spans 14 amino acids. With 3 bases removed from V and 1 base from J, the gap between germline ends came to 7 bases. Per germline, CDR1 SGHAT and CDR2 FQNNGV. The CDR3 loop reads CASSLSVSGNTIYF. Here the CDR3 DNA reads TGTGCCAGCAGCTTGTCGGTGTCTGGAAACACCATATATTTT.

This rearrangement joins TRBV5-4 to TRBJ1-2; 7 positions match TRBD1. V lost 4 bases and J lost 0; bases outside the gene matches: 6. Germline V gene data show CDR1 as SGHNT and CDR2 as YYREEE (reference sequence). The CDR3 sequence is 15 residues long. The CDR3 protein is CASSPPGQPNYGYTF. CDR3 sequence (DNA): TGTGCCAGCAGCCCTCCGGGACAGCCTAACTATGGCTACACCTTC.

V gene TRBV7-9 combines with J gene TRBJ2-5, with 9 bases lining up with TRBD2. Germline V gene sequence: CDR1 SEHNR, CDR2 FQNEAQ (reference sequence). This CDR3 comprises 17 residues. The ends lost 4 bases at V and 2 bases at J; junction bases unmatched: 11. The CDR3 spells CASSSSLAGRTQETQYF. The DNA for the CDR3 is TGTGCCAGCAGCTCCTCCCTAGCGGGGCGCACTCAAGAGACCCAGTACTTC.

The V and J genes are TRBV7-2 and TRBJ2-5, with 7 bases aligning to TRBD2. The CDR3 is 13 residues long. Trimming removed 5 bases from V and 5 bases from J; junction bases left unmatched: 5. Germline CDR1 SGHTA, CDR2 FQGNSA. CDR3: CASSPGLEETQYF. CDR3 in DNA: TGTGCCAGCAGCCCCGGACTAGAGGAGACCCAGTACTTC.

This chain joins TRBV5-5 and TRBJ1-4, with D unresolved. The CDR3 extends over 14 amino acids. Trimming pared 2 bases from V and 4 bases from J, leaving 9 bases between. Germline assignment: CDR1 SGHKS and CDR2 YYEKEE (reference sequence). The CDR3 DNA follows: TGTGCCAGCAGCTTCTCGGTCAATAATGAAAAACTGTTTTTT. Encoded protein: CASSFSVNNEKLFF.

The chain has TRBV30 and TRBJ2-1; D unclear. V lost 0 bases and J lost 7, with 13 bases in between. The CDR3 extends over 14 amino acids. Germline-derived CDR1 and CDR2 are GTSNPN and SVGIG (reference sequence). CDR3 bases: TGTGCCTGGAGTGTACTTTCACAGTGGAATGAGCAGTTCTTC. Its translation is CAWSVLSQWNEQFF. Using reference TRBV30 and TRBJ2-1 for the parts outside the CDR3, the full variable domain is SQTIHQWPATLVQPVGSPLSLECTVEGTSNPNLYWYRQAAGRGLQLLFYSVGIGQISSEVPQNLSASRPQDRQFILSSKKLLLSDSGFYLCAWSVLSQWNEQFFGPGTRLTVL.